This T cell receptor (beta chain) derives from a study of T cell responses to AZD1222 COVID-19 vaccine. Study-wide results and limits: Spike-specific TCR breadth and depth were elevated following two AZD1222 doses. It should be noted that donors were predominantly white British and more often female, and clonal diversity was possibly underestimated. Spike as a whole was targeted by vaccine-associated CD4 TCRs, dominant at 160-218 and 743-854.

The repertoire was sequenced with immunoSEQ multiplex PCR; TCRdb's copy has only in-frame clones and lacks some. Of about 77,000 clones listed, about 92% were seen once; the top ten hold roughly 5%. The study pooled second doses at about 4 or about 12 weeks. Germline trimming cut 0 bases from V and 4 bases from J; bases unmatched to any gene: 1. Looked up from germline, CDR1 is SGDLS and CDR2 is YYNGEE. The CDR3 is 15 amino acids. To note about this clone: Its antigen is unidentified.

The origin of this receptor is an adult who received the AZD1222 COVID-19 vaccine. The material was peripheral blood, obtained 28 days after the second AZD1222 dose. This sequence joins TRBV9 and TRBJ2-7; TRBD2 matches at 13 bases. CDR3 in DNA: TGTGCCAGCAGCGTAGGGACTAGCGGGAGTTACGAGCAGTACTTC. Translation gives CASSVGTSGSYEQYF.